Following are 19 T cell receptor beta chains from one sample sequenced in a study of blood T cell repertoires in COVID-19. Here immunoSEQ multiplex PCR was the method, and the copy in TCRdb shows in-frame clones only, minus some. The sample lists 300,000 to 350,000 clones; 87% were seen once. Sequenced: peripheral blood. Source of these receptors: a woman in her fifties or sixties with COVID-19, enrolled during active disease.

V gene TRBV6-2 or TRBV6-3 combines with J gene TRBJ2-1; 7 positions agree with TRBD2. Germline V lookup: CDR1 MNHEY, CDR2 SVGEGT. J lost 9 bases, V lost 2 bases, and 13 bases had no gene match. The CDR3 consists of 16 residues. In nucleotides, the CDR3 is TGTGCCAGCAGTTACGGTCGGGGCGGGAGCATTGTTGAGCAGTTCTTC. This encodes CASSYGRGGSIVEQFF.

The CDR3 DNA is TGTGCCAGCAGCTCCCCTAACACTAGCGGGAGGGCCTACAATGAGCAGTTCTTC. This encodes CASSSPNTSGRAYNEQFF. V is TRBV11-2 and J is TRBJ2-1; the match to TRBD2 covers 13 bases. Unmatched junction bases numbered 8, after V lost 4 bases and J lost 2 bases. Germline CDR1 and CDR2: SGHAT and FQNNGV. This CDR3 contains 18 residues.

This clone was seen only a few times. The chain couples TRBV7-9 to TRBJ1-5; a possible D gene is TRBD1 (6 bases). The CDR3 extends over 15 amino acids. V lost 5 bases and J lost 3, with 14 bases in between. The germline V gene encodes CDR1 SEHNR and CDR2 FQNEAQ (reference sequence). The CDR3 DNA reads TGTGCCAGCAGCCCAGGGGACGGCTTCAATCAGCCCCAGCATTTT. It encodes CASSPGDGFNQPQHF.

The CDR3 sequence: CASSGGQVVYGYTF. CDR3 nucleotides: TGTGCCAGCAGCGGCGGACAGGTAGTCTATGGCTACACCTTC. The chain is built from TRBV5-6 and TRBJ1-2, with 7 bases that match TRBD1. V lost 4 bases, J lost 4 bases, and 7 bases stayed unmatched. CDR1 SGHDT and CDR2 YYEEEE come from the germline V gene. The CDR3 is 14 residues long. The full variable domain, rest sourced from reference TRBV5-6 and TRBJ1-2, is DAGVTQSPTHLIKTRGQQVTLRCSPKSGHDTVSWYQQALGQGPQFIFQYYEEEERQRGNFPDRFSGHQFPNYSSELNVNALLLGDSALYLCASSGGQVVYGYTFGSGTRLTVV.

The V and J genes are TRBV7-9 and TRBJ2-1; the D gene is possibly TRBD2 (5 bases). Trimming removed 2 bases at V and 5 bases at J, with 10 bases between. CDR1 is SEHNR and CDR2 is FQNEAQ in the germline V gene (reference sequence). The CDR3 is 14 amino acids. This CDR3 reads CASSLLLGDNEQFF. The CDR3 nucleotides read TGTGCCAGCAGCTTATTGCTCGGGGACAATGAGCAGTTCTTC. Using reference TRBV7-9 and TRBJ2-1 for the parts outside the CDR3, the full variable domain is DTGVSQNPRHKITKRGQNVTFRCDPISEHNRLYWYRQTLGQGPEFLTYFQNEAQLEKSRLLSDRFSAERPKGSFSTLEIQRTEQGDSAMYLCASSLLLGDNEQFFGPGTRLTVL.

The chain couples TRBV6-5 to TRBJ2-1; D is uncertain. The CDR3 extends over 14 amino acids. Trimming left V 0 bases short and J 8 bases short, with 11 bases between. Germline CDR1 reads MNHEY; CDR2 reads SVGAGI. CDR3 in DNA: TGTGCCAGCAGTTACTCGAAGACTCCCGATGAGCAGTTCTTC. This encodes CASSYSKTPDEQFF.

The rearrangement links TRBV6-1 to TRBJ2-7, with D possibly matching TRBD2 (6 bases). CDR3 length equals 15 residues. The ends were cut back, 3 bases at V and 0 bases at J, with 12 bases in the middle. CDR1 is MNHNS and CDR2 is SASEGT in the germline V gene. CDR3 DNA sequence: TGTGCCAGCAGTGAGGTACTAGCAGTCTCCTACGAGCAGTACTTC. Residues: CASSEVLAVSYEQYF.

The chain is built from TRBV4-1 and TRBJ2-7, with D possibly matching TRBD2 (7 bases). The CDR3 runs to 16 residues. Per the germline V gene, CDR1 is MGHRA and CDR2 is YSYEKL. V lost 3 bases, J lost 0 bases, and 15 bases lay in between. The CDR3 is CASSQDSRGGSYEQYF. The CDR3 DNA reads as TGCGCCAGCAGCCAGGACAGTAGGGGGGGCTCCTACGAGCAGTACTTC.

In the case of this clone: The sample contains more than one DNA sequence encoding this CDR3. The chain has TRBV11-3 and TRBJ2-1; D remains ambiguous. The CDR3 extends over 11 amino acids. Trimming stripped 3 bases from V and 8 bases from J, with 5 bases between. CDR1 is SGHNT and CDR2 is YENEEA in the germline V gene. DNA of the CDR3: TGTGCCAGCAGCTTCCGTGATGAGCAGTTCTTC. Translation gives CASSFRDEQFF.

CDR3 in amino acids: CASSQPRLADNEQFF. The DNA for the CDR3 is TGCGCCAGCAGCCAACCCCGACTAGCGGACAATGAGCAGTTCTTC. The chain is built from TRBV4-1 and TRBJ2-1, with 9 bases matching TRBD2. The V segment lost 2 bases and the J segment 5 bases; nucleotides outside the gene matches: 4. Germline V lookup: CDR1 MGHRA, CDR2 YSYEKL. The CDR3 has 15 amino acids.

The J gene is TRBJ2-1, the V gene TRBV4-2; 9 bases line up with TRBD2. Germline V CDR1 and CDR2: LGHNA, YNFKEQ. V trimming: 0 bases; J trimming: 7 bases; junction bases outside the gene matches: 4. The CDR3 loop spans 15 amino acids. The CDR3 region has the DNA TGTGCCAGCAGCCAAGATAGAGCGGGAGGAAATGAGCAGTTCTTC. Translating gives CASSQDRAGGNEQFF.

The rearrangement joins TRBV28 to TRBJ2-7; D is possibly TRBD2 (6 bases). Germline CDR1 MDHEN, CDR2 SYDVKM. Trimming cost V 7 bases and J 7 bases, with 20 bases left between them. CDR3 length: 14 amino acids. The CDR3 nucleotides are TGTGCCAGCACCCCACCCAGGAGGGCGGGGGAGCAGTACTTC. Translating it yields CASTPPRRAGEQYF.

This clone was found many times. V usage is TRBV21-1 and J usage is TRBJ2-3; the table's D call, TRBD2, was not checked against the DNA. TRBV21-1 is a known pseudogene. The CDR3 is made up of 15 amino acids. CDR3 sequence reads: CASTPGLAYADTQYF. CDR3 nucleotide sequence: TGTGCCAGCACCCCGGGACTAGCTTACGCAGATACGCAGTATTTT.

This chain joins TRBV6-4 and TRBJ1-1; no clear D gene. Trimming removed 6 bases at V and 0 bases at J, with 8 bases between. The CDR3 totals 13 residues. Germline loops: CDR1 MRHNA, CDR2 SNTAGT. This CDR3 reads CASRAELNTEAFF. The CDR3 bases are TGTGCCAGCAGGGCAGAATTGAACACTGAAGCTTTCTTT.

The CDR3 reads CSVRTGSETQYF. CDR3 DNA sequence: TGCAGCGTCAGAACAGGTAGCGAGACCCAGTACTTC. The chain employs TRBV29-1 and TRBJ2-5; D is perhaps TRBD1 (5 bases). CDR3 length: 12 amino acids. The ends were cut back, 6 bases at V and 5 bases at J, with 13 bases in the middle. CDR1 SQVTM and CDR2 ANQGSEA come from the germline V gene.

There are a few counts of this clone. J is TRBJ1-1 and V is TRBV3-1 (or the pseudogene TRBV3-2); a weak D match, TRBD1 (5 bases). The CDR3 has 12 amino acids. Between the trimmed V and J ends, which lost 1 base and 8 bases, there was a span of 8 bases. Germline V lookup: CDR1 LGHDT, CDR2 YNNKEL (reference sequence). The CDR3 is CASSQVRAEAFF. The CDR3 bases are TGTGCCAGCAGCCAAGTCAGGGCCGAAGCTTTCTTT.

V is TRBV14 and J is TRBJ2-3; D is unresolved. The germline CDR1 and CDR2 sequences are SGHDN and FVKESK. With 0 bases removed from V and 2 bases from J, the gap between germline ends came to 12 bases. The CDR3 length is 16 residues. The CDR3 loop is CASSQDVKPLTDTQYF. The DNA for the CDR3 is TGTGCCAGCAGCCAAGATGTGAAGCCCCTCACAGATACGCAGTATTTT.

The chain has TRBV10-1 and TRBJ2-3; no definite D call. V lost 7 bases and J lost 0, with 8 bases in between. CDR1 is WNHNN and CDR2 is SYGVQD in the germline V gene (reference sequence). The CDR3 has 13 amino acids. The CDR3 sequence: CASMRVSTDTQYF. CDR3 sequence (DNA): TGCGCCAGCATGAGAGTAAGCACAGATACGCAGTATTTT.

V and J are TRBV4-2 and TRBJ2-7; 9 positions match TRBD1. There are 18 residues in the CDR3. J gave up 7 bases and V 0 bases, and 16 bases lay outside the gene matches. The germline V gene encodes CDR1 LGHNA and CDR2 YNFKEQ. The CDR3 DNA reads as TGTGCCAGCAGCCAAGATCCACTGATGAGACAGGGGGGAGTGGAGCAGTACTTC. Translating gives CASSQDPLMRQGGVEQYF.